This T cell receptor (beta chain) was sequenced during a study of response to subunit inactivated influenza vaccine. A remark on this clonotype: Its antigen remains unidentified.

CDR1 is SGHDT and CDR2 is YYEEEE in the germline V gene. The CDR3 consists of 18 residues. The J segment lost 3 bases and the V segment lost 0 bases, leaving 14 bases of the junction unmatched. TCRdb re-derived calls from the RT-PCR reads in MiXCR, one entry per CDR3 protein. Found here are about 700,000 distinct CDR3 sequences, roughly 13% of them singletons; the top ten hold approximately 6.5%. Overall study results and limits: Few new T cells, the authors suggested, are recruited by each seasonal influenza vaccination.

Sequenced here: PBMCs from blood, sampled roughly 15 days before vaccination. The source is a man aged 45-65 years who received an inactivated influenza vaccine. The chain recombines TRBV5-6 with TRBJ1-1; 7 nucleotides line up with TRBD1. The CDR3 DNA is TGTGCCAGCAGCTTGGGGGAGAGGACAGGAGGTAGGGACACTGAAGCTTTCTTT. Encoded protein: CASSLGERTGGRDTEAFF.